This T cell receptor beta chain was sequenced in a study of cytomegalovirus exposure and HLA in healthy donors. Overall study findings and caveats: The study put 160 or so TCR beta chains on its list as cytomegalovirus-associated.

On this clone itself: Its target is not known.

The repertoire was sequenced with immunoSEQ multiplex PCR; TCRdb's copy has only in-frame clones and lacks some. The sample has about 150,000 clones; about 88% are singletons. The CDR3 sequence is 13 residues long. Trimming took 3 bases from V and 8 from J, leaving 13 bases between them. The germline V gene encodes CDR1 KGHSH and CDR2 LQKENI. The source material was PBMCs. The rearrangement links TRBV18 to TRBJ1-1, with TRBD1 as a possible D gene (6 bases). The receptor comes from a man aged 18 to 35 in good health and CMV-seropositive. This chain's CDR3 is CASSPTIGQEAFF. The CDR3 DNA follows: TGTGCCAGCTCACCTACTATAGGACAGGAAGCTTTCTTT.